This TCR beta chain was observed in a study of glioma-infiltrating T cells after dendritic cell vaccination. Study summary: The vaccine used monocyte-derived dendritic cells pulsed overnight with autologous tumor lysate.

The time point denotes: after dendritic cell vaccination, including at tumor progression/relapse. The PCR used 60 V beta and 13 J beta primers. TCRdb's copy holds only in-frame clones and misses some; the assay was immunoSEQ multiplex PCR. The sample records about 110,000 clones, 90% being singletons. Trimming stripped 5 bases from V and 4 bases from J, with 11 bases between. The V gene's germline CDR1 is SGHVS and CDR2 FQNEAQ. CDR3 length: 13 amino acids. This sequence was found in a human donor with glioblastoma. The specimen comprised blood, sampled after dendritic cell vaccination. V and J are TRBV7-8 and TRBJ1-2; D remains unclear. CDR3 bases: TGTGCCAGCAGCGGGCGGGTCGGCTATGGCTACACCTTC. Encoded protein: CASSGRVGYGYTF.